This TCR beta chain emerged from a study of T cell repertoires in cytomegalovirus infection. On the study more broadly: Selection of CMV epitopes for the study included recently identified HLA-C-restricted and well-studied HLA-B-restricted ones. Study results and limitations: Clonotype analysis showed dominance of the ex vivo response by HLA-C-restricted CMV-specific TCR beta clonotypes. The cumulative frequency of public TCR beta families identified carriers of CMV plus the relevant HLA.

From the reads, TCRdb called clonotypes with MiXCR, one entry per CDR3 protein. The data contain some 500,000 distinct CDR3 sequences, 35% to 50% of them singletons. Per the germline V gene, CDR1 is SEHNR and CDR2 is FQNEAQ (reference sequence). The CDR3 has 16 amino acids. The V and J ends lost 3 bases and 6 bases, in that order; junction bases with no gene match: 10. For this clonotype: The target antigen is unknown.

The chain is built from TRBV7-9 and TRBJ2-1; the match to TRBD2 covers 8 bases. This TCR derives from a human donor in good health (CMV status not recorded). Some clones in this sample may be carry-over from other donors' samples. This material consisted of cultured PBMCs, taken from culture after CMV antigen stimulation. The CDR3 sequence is CASSFAGTRTGNEQFF. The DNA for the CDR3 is TGTGCCAGCAGCTTTGCCGGGACTAGGACGGGCAATGAGCAGTTCTTC.